This T cell receptor (beta chain) is from a study of identical twins. TCRdb passed the 5' RACE reads through MiXCR, listing each CDR3 protein once. The sample lists 1.5 million to 2 million distinct CDR3 sequences, 25% to 35% seen once, with over 0.25% in the top ten. Germline trimming cut 6 bases from V and 7 bases from J; bases unmatched to any gene: 12. This CDR3 is built from 14 residues. Germline V CDR1 and CDR2: DFQATT, SNEGSKA (reference sequence). This clonotype came up a few times. This receptor was obtained from a newborn girl in good health. Sequencing was done on a sample of cord blood. The V gene is TRBV20-1, the J gene TRBJ2-1, with 7 bases identical to TRBD2. CDR3 sequence: CSARTSETANEQFF. Written as DNA, the CDR3 is TGCAGTGCCCGCACTAGCGAGACAGCTAATGAGCAGTTCTTC.